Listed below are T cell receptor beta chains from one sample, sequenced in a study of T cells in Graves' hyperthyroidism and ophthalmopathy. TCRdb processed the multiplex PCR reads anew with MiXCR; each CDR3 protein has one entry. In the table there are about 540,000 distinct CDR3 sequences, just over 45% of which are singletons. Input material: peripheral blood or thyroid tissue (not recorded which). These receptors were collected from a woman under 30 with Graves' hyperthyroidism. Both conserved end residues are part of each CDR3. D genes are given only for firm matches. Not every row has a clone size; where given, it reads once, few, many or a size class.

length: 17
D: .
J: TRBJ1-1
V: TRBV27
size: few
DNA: TGTGCCAGCAGTTTATCCCCTGGATTACTGATGAACACTGAAGCTTTCTTT
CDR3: CASSLSPGLLMNTEAFF

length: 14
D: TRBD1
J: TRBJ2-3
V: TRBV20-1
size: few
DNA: TGCAGTGTGAGAGTGGGACAGGGGGCAGATACGCAGTATTTT
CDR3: CSVRVGQGADTQYF

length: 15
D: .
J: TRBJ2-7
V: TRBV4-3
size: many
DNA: TGCGCCAGCAGCCAAGTCTGGGACGGATCCTACGAGCAGTACTTC
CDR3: CASSQVWDGSYEQYF

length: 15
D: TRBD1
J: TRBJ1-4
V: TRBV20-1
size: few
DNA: TGCAGTGCTAGAGATGTCACAGGGGCCAATGAAAAACTGTTTTTT
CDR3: CSARDVTGANEKLFF

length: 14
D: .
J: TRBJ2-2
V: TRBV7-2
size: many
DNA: TGTGCCAGCAGCCCTACATCTCCCTCCGGGGAGCTGTTTTTT
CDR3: CASSPTSPSGELFF

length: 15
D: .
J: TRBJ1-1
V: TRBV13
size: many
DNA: TGTGCCAGCAGCTTCAGACAGTCCTCTCACACTGAAGCTTTCTTT
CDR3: CASSFRQSSHTEAFF

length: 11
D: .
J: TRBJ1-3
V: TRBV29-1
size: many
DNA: TGCAGCGTTGAGATTGGAAACACCATATATTTT
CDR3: CSVEIGNTIYF

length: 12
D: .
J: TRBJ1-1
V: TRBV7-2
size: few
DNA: TGTGCCAGCGGGGAGGGGCGCACTGAAGCTTTCTTT
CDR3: CASGEGRTEAFF

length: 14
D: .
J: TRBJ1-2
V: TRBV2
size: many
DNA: TGTGCCAGCAGGGATGACAGAGGCCAATATGGCTACACCTTC
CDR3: CASRDDRGQYGYTF

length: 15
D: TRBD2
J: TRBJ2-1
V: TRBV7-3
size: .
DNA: TGTGCCAGCAGCTTAGAGCTAGCGGGAGGCAATGAGCAGTTCTTC
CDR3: CASSLELAGGNEQFF

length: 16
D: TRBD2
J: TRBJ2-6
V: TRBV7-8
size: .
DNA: TGTGCCAGCAGCTTAGCAAGACTAGCGGGGGCCAACGTCCTGACTTTC
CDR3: CASSLARLAGANVLTF